This TCR beta chain is from a study of blood T cells in healthy people across ages. Overall study findings and caveats: Significant beta diversity loss was already apparent by age approximately 40, declining roughly linearly. Higher diversity, along with more naive CD4+ cells, distinguished long-lived donors from aged donors.

Germline V gene data show CDR1 as LNHNV and CDR2 as YYDKDF (reference sequence). V shed 0 bases and J shed 5 bases, with 14 bases lying between them. This CDR3 spans 16 amino acids. Donors were healthy Caucasian individuals from Russia aged about 6 to 90. A second 7 to 11 cycle PCR used barcoded and J-beta primers. With 12 random nucleotides, a template-switch adaptor tagged each individual cDNA molecule. TCRdb re-called the 5' RACE reads through MiXCR, storing one row per CDR3 protein. The table records approximately 1.5 million distinct CDR3 sequences, roughly 32% of them present only once. A word on this clonotype: Its target is not known.

The specimen was blood. The rearrangement uses TRBV15 and TRBJ1-5; D might be TRBD1 (5 bases). The sequence came from a woman between 25 and 40 years old in good health. The chain's CDR3 is CATSRDPSGAYQPQHF. The CDR3 region has the DNA TGTGCCACCAGCAGAGATCCGTCTGGGGCCTATCAGCCCCAGCATTTT.